The T cell receptor (beta chain) under discussion was sequenced for a study of cytomegalovirus exposure and HLA in healthy donors. The wider study: Among the approximately 400 donors who were genotyped, approximately 84% fell in the genetic ancestry cluster that is associated with self-reported Caucasian donors.

Findings and caveats of the study: Rare TCR sequences dominated, though some public TCRs recurred in many donors.

In the case of this clone: Its antigen is unknown. This CDR3 is also generated by other DNA sequences in the sample.

The V end was cut by 5 bases, the J end by 6 bases, with 9 bases between. CDR1 and CDR2 (germline): SGHVS, FNYEAQ. CDR3 size: 12 residues. The PCR ran on 60 Vbeta and 13 Jbeta primers. Some clones are missing from TCRdb's copy, which holds only in-frame ones; the method was immunoSEQ multiplex PCR. The data show around 94,000 clones, about 76% seen once. The sample taken for sequencing was PBMCs. This sequence originates from a woman in her 40s in good health and CMV-seronegative. The chain employs TRBV7-6 and TRBJ2-3, with D uncertain. Here the CDR3 DNA reads TGTGCCAGCAGCCATAGAGCGGATACGCAGTATTTT. The encoded protein is CASSHRADTQYF. The entire variable domain, with the rest obtained from reference TRBV7-6 and TRBJ2-3, is as follows: GAGVSQSPRYKVTKRGQDVALRCDPISGHVSLYWYRQALGQGPEFLTYFNYEAQQDKSGLPNDRFSAERPEGSISTLTIQRTEQRDSAMYRCASSHRADTQYFGPGTRLTVL.